These 10 T cell receptor beta chains were sequenced from one sample in a study of cytomegalovirus exposure and HLA in healthy donors. PCR employed 60 Vbeta and 13 Jbeta primers. The repertoire was sequenced with immunoSEQ multiplex PCR; TCRdb's copy has only in-frame clones and lacks some. The sample carries 150,000 to 200,000 clones, approximately 80% recorded once. Sequenced: PBMCs. The receptors stem from a woman aged 30 to 39 in good health and CMV-seronegative.

This clone occurred once. The chain links TRBV19 to TRBJ1-6; 7 positions match TRBD1. The V segment lost 7 bases and the J segment 6 bases; nucleotides outside the gene matches: 3. Germline V lookup: CDR1 LNHDA, CDR2 SQIVND (reference sequence). The CDR3 extends over 13 amino acids. The CDR3 sequence: CASKTGPNSPLHF. In DNA, the CDR3 is TGTGCCAGTAAGACAGGGCCTAATTCACCCCTCCACTTT.

The rearrangement joins TRBV7-9 to TRBJ1-2; 8 positions agree with TRBD1. The germline V gene encodes CDR1 SEHNR and CDR2 FQNEAQ (reference sequence). Unmatched junction bases numbered 6, after V lost 4 bases and J lost 2 bases. This CDR3 region has 15 residues. In DNA form, the CDR3 reads TGTGCCAGCAGCTCATCACAGGGGGGGAACTATGGCTACACCTTC. Residues: CASSSSQGGNYGYTF.

Details on this clone: The germline gene is not matched at one end of the junction; a read error may be the cause. The identical CDR3 is also encoded by other nucleotide sequences in the sample. V gene TRBV2 combines with J gene TRBJ1-1; D unresolved. Germline V lookup: CDR1 SNHLY, CDR2 FYNNEI. The CDR3 loop spans 14 amino acids. The CDR3 is CASSHRVLNTEAFF. CDR3 DNA: TGTGCCAGCAGCCACCGGGTTTTGAACACTGAGGCTTTCTTT.

The chain is built from TRBV29-1 and TRBJ1-2, with D possibly being TRBD1 (5 bases). V lost 1 base, J lost 3 bases, and 15 bases lay in between. In germline, CDR1 is SQVTM, CDR2 ANQGSEA. The CDR3 length is 15 residues. DNA of the CDR3: TGCAGCGTTGAAGCATCGTGGGGGGTGCACTATGGCTACACCTTC. Translating it yields CSVEASWGVHYGYTF. Full variable domain (rest looked up from reference TRBV29-1 and TRBJ1-2): SAVISQKPSRDICQRGTSLTIQCQVDSQVTMMFWYRQQPGQSLTLIATANQGSEATYESGFVIDKFPISRPNLTFSTLTVSNMSPEDSSIYLCSVEASWGVHYGYTFGSGTRLTVV.

The rearrangement uses TRBV21-1 and TRBJ2-1; the table gives TRBD1 as D, unverified against the DNA. TRBV21-1 is a listed pseudogene. The CDR3 runs 15 residues. CDR3 loop: CASGKGQPVYNEQFF. DNA of the CDR3: TGTGCCAGCGGGAAAGGACAGCCCGTGTACAATGAGCAGTTCTTC.

Only a few counts were recorded for this clone. This chain joins TRBV7-3 and TRBJ1-2; 7 bases are a match to TRBD1. CDR1 is SGHTA, CDR2 FQGTGA, per germline. The CDR3 loop spans 17 amino acids. J was trimmed by 3 bases and V by 5 bases; bases with no gene match: 15. CDR3 sequence (DNA): TGTGCCAGCAGCCCCGGGCCGGGGACAGTTGCTGACTATGGCTACACCTTC. Translation gives CASSPGPGTVADYGYTF.

The chain has TRBV5-4 and TRBJ2-1; D uncertain. The germline CDR1 and CDR2 sequences are SGHNT and YYREEE (reference sequence). Trimming took 0 bases from V and 3 from J, leaving 4 bases between them. This CDR3 has 13 amino acids. CDR3 amino acids: CASSLELYNEQFF. CDR3 nucleotides: TGTGCCAGCAGCTTGGAACTCTACAATGAGCAGTTCTTC.

A remark on this clone: An end of the junction differs from the germline gene, which may be a read error. The chain uses TRBV2 and TRBJ2-1; D perhaps matches TRBD2 (6 bases). CDR1 is SNHLY, CDR2 FYNNEI, per germline. This CDR3 is built from 14 residues. CDR3 amino acids: CASTETPGADEQFF. The CDR3 DNA follows: TGTGCCAGCACTGAAACACCGGGAGCCGATGAGCAGTTCTTC.

V gene TRBV7-6 combines with J gene TRBJ1-1, with D possibly TRBD1 on 5 matching bases. V lost 1 base and J lost 4, with 13 bases in between. The CDR3 consists of 15 residues. Germline V gives CDR1 SGHVS, CDR2 FNYEAQ. The CDR3 here is CASSLGGSGTTEAFF. In DNA, the CDR3 is TGTGCCAGCAGCTTAGGTGGCAGCGGGACCACTGAAGCTTTCTTT.

The V and J genes are TRBV27 and TRBJ2-1, with TRBD1 identical over 11 bases. V lost 8 bases, J lost 8 bases, and 17 bases stayed unmatched. This CDR3 is 17 amino acids long. Germline V gene data show CDR1 as MNHEY and CDR2 as SMNVEV (reference sequence). The CDR3 sequence: CASGGQGARLRGDEQFF. In DNA, the CDR3 is TGTGCCAGCGGAGGACAGGGGGCACGTCTGAGGGGCGATGAGCAGTTCTTC.